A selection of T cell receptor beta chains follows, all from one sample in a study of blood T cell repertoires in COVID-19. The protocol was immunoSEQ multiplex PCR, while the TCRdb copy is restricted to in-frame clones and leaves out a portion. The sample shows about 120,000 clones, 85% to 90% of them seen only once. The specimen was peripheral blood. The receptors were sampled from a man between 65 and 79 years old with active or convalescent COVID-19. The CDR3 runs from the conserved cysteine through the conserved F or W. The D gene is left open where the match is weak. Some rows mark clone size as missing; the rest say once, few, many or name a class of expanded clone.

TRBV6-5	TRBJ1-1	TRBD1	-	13	TGTGCCAGCAAAGACAGGGCGAACACTGAAGCTTTCTTT	CASKDRANTEAFF
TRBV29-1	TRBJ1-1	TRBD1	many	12	TGCAGCACCCCGACAGGGGGGACTGAAGCTTTCTTT	CSTPTGGTEAFF
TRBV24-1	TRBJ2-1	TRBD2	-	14	TGTGCCACCAGGGCTCCTAGCGGGATGAATGAGCAGTTCTTC	CATRAPSGMNEQFF
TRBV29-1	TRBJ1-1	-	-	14	TGCAGCGCCCGTCGGACAGCCATGAACACTGAAGCTTTCTTT	CSARRTAMNTEAFF
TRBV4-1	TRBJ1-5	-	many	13	TGCGCCAGCAGCCAAGGGGGAGGGAAGCCCCAGCATTTT	CASSQGGGKPQHF
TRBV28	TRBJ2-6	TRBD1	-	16	TGTGCCAGCAGCTCGGGACAGCCCTCTGGGGCCAACGTCCTGACTTTC	CASSSGQPSGANVLTF
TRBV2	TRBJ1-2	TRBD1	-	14	TGTGCCAGCAGTTCCGAGGGGGCCCGCTATGGCTACACCTTC	CASSSEGARYGYTF
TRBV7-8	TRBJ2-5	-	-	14	TGTGCCAGCAGCCGTGCAAACAACGAAGAGACCCAGTACTTC	CASSRANNEETQYF
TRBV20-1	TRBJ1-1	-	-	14	TGCAGTGCTAGTCGGACAGACGGATTCGCTGAAGCTTTCTTT	CSASRTDGFAEAFF
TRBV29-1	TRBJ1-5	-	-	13	TGCAGCGTTGGGTCCCTTGGAGGTCAGCCCCAGCATTTT	CSVGSLGGQPQHF
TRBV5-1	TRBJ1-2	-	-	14	TGCGCCAGCAGCTTCTCAGGGGAAGGCTATGGCTACACCTTC	CASSFSGEGYGYTF
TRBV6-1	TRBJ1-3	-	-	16	TGTGCCAGCAGTGAAGTTTCAGGAGGAACCGGAAACACCATATATTTT	CASSEVSGGTGNTIYF
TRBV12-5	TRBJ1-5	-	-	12	TGTGCTAGTGGTTCATCCAATCAGCCCCAGCATTTT	CASGSSNQPQHF
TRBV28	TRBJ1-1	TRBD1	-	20	TGTGCCAGCAGTTTAAGGAGAGCGGGGACAGGGCTTTTCGGGAACACTGAAGCTTTCTTT	CASSLRRAGTGLFGNTEAFF
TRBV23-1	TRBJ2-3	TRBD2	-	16	TGCGCCAGCAGTCCAGGTGCACTAGCGGGAGCGGGTACGCAGTATTTT	CASSPGALAGAGTQYF
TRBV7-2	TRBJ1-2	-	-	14	TGTGCCAGCAGCAAGAGGACAGCTAACTATGGCTACACCTTC	CASSKRTANYGYTF
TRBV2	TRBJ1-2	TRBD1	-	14	TGTGCCAGCAGTGGGAGACAGGGGGCGTATGGCTACACCTTC	CASSGRQGAYGYTF
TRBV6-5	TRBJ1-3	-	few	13	TGTGCCAGCGGGCGGGGGGCCCGAAACACCATATATTTT	CASGRGARNTIYF
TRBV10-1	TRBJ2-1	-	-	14	TGCGCCAGCAGTGAGTCGGGACTCGACAATGAGCAGTTCTTC	CASSESGLDNEQFF
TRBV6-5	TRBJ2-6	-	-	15	TGTGCCAGCACTACACGGAGCTCTGGGGCCAACGTCCTGACTTTC	CASTTRSSGANVLTF
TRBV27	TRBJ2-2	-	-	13	TGTGCCAGCAGTTTGACTAGGGCCGGGGAGCTGTTTTTT	CASSLTRAGELFF
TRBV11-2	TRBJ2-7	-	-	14	TGTGCCAGCAGCCGAGAGGAGGGTCCCTACGAGCAGTACTTC	CASSREEGPYEQYF
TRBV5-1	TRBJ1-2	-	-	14	TGCGCCAGCAGCTTGGGGCAGGGTAGCTATGGCTACACCTTC	CASSLGQGSYGYTF
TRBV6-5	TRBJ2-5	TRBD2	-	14	TGTGCCAGCAGGAGACTAGCGGGAGAAGAGACCCAGTACTTC	CASRRLAGEETQYF
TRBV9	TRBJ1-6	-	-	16	TGTGCCACCTCGAAGGGCGGATCGGGGGGCGATTCACCCCTCCACTTT	CATSKGGSGGDSPLHF
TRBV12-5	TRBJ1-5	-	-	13	TGTGCTAGTGGGCGCGGGGGCAATCAGCCCCAGCATTTT	CASGRGGNQPQHF
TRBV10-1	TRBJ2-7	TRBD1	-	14	TGCGCCAGCAGTGACTGGACAGGAGTAACCGAGCAGTACTTC	CASSDWTGVTEQYF
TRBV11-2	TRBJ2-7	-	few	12	TGTGCGTCTAAGGGCAGGGACTACGAGCAGTACTTC	CASKGRDYEQYF
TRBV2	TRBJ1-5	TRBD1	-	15	TGTGCCAGCAGGGTGGGACAGGGGAACAATCAGCCCCAGCATTTT	CASRVGQGNNQPQHF
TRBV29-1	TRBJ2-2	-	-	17	TGCAGCGTTGGCGGGGTGTGGGGCAGGGCTGCCACCGGGGAGCTGTTTTTT	CSVGGVWGRAATGELFF
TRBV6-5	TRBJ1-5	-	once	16	TGTGCCAGCAGTTATAAGGGGGACGGGTCCTATCAGCCCCAGCATTTT	CASSYKGDGSYQPQHF
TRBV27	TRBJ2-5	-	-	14	TGTGCCAGCAGTTTAGGGCCCTTCGAAGAGACCCAGTACTTC	CASSLGPFEETQYF
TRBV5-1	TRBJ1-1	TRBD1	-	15	TGCGCCAGCAGCTTGCAACCGACAGGGGTCTCTGAAGCTTTCTTT	CASSLQPTGVSEAFF
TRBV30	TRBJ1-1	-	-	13	TGTGCCTGGGGAACCAGGGGAGACACTGAAGCTTTCTTT	CAWGTRGDTEAFF
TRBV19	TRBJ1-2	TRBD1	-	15	TGTGCCAGTAGTCCTGGACAGGGGAGAAGGTATGGCTACACCTTC	CASSPGQGRRYGYTF
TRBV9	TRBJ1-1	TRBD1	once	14	TGTGCCAGCAGCACCAGGACAGGACTCACTGAAGCTTTCTTT	CASSTRTGLTEAFF
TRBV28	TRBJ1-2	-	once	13	TGTGCCAGCAGGCCGGACAGCTATTATGGCTACACCTTC	CASRPDSYYGYTF
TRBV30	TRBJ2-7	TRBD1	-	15	TGTGCCTGGAGTGGAGGCGGGACAGGGGGCTACGAGCAGTACTTC	CAWSGGGTGGYEQYF
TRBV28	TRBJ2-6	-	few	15	TGTGCCAGCAGTTTAACAATGGGCCTGTCTGACGTCCTGACTTTC	CASSLTMGLSDVLTF
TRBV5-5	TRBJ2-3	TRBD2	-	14	TGTGCCAGCAGCTCGCTTGCGGGAGAAGATACGCAGTATTTT	CASSSLAGEDTQYF
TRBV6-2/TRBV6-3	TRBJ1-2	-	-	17	TGTGCCAGCAGTTATTTGGCAGGCCTATTTTCTCTGTATGGCTACACCTTC	CASSYLAGLFSLYGYTF
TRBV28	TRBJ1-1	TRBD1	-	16	TGTGCCAGCAGTTTAAGAACAGGGGTTTTGAGCACTGAAGCTTTCTTT	CASSLRTGVLSTEAFF
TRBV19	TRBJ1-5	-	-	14	TGTGCCAGTAGTCAGAAGGTGGGAGAGGTGCCCCAGCATTTT	CASSQKVGEVPQHF
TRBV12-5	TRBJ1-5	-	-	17	TGTGCTAGTGGTTTGGTATTCTCGCGGCCCCTGAATCAGCCCCAGCATTTT	CASGLVFSRPLNQPQHF
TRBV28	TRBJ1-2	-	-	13	TGTGCCAGCAGACTGGGAGGGGGAGATGGCTACACCTTC	CASRLGGGDGYTF
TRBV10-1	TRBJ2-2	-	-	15	TGCGCCAGCAGTGAGATCTACGGGAACACCGGGGAGCTGTTTTTT	CASSEIYGNTGELFF
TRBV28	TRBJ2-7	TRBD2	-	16	TGTGCCAGCAGCCCGTGGGCGGGGGACTTTGTCGACGAGCAGTACTTC	CASSPWAGDFVDEQYF
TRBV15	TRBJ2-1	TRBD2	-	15	TGTGCCACCAGCCGAGGAAGGGCGGGAGATCGTGAGCAGTTCTTC	CATSRGRAGDREQFF
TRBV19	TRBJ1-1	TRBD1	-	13	TGTGCCAGTAGTACGGGACAGGTTGGTGAAGCTTTCTTT	CASSTGQVGEAFF
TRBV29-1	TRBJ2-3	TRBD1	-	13	TGCAGCTTCAGGACAGGGGTGGCAGATACGCAGTATTTT	CSFRTGVADTQYF
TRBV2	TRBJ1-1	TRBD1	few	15	TGTGCCAGCAGTTCCGGACAGGGAGGCTTTACTGAAGCTTTCTTT	CASSSGQGGFTEAFF
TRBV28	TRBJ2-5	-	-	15	TGTGCCAGCACTTCCCGACTAGGCGGTCAAGAGACCCAGTACTTC	CASTSRLGGQETQYF
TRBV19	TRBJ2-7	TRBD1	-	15	TGTGCCAGTAGTATAAGGGACAGAGGCTCCTACGAGCAGTACTTC	CASSIRDRGSYEQYF
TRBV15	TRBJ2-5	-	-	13	TGTGCCACCAGCAGAGACTCAGGGGAGACCCAGTACTTC	CATSRDSGETQYF
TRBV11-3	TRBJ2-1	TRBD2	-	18	TGTGCCAGCAGCTTAGGAAGGGGTATCCGACTAGCGGGAGATGAGCAGTTCTTC	CASSLGRGIRLAGDEQFF